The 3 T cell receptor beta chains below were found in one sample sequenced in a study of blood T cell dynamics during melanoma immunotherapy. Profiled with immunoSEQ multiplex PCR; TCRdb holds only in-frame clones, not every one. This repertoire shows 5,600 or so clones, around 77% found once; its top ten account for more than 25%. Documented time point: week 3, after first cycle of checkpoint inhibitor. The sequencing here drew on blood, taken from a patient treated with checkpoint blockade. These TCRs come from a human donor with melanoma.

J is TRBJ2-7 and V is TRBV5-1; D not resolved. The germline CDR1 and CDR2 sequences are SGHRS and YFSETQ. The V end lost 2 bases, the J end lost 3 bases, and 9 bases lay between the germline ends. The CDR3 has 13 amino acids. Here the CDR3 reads CASSFLGGYEQYF. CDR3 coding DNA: TGCGCCAGCAGCTTTTTAGGCGGCTACGAGCAGTACTTC.

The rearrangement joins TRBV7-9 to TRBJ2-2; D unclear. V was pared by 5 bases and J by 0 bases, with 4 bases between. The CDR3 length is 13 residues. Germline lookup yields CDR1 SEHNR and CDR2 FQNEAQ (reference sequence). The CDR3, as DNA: TGTGCCAGCAGCCTAACGAACACCGGGGAGCTGTTTTTT. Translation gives CASSLTNTGELFF. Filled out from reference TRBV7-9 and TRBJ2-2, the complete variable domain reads DTGVSQNPRHKITKRGQNVTFRCDPISEHNRLYWYRQTLGQGPEFLTYFQNEAQLEKSRLLSDRFSAERPKGSFSTLEIQRTEQGDSAMYLCASSLTNTGELFFGEGSRLTVL.

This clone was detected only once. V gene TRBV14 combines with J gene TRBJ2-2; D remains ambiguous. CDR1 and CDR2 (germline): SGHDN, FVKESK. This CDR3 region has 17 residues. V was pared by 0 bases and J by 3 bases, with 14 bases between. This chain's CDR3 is CASSQEKELIDTGELFF. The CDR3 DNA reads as TGTGCCAGCAGCCAAGAAAAGGAACTCATAGACACCGGGGAGCTGTTTTTT.